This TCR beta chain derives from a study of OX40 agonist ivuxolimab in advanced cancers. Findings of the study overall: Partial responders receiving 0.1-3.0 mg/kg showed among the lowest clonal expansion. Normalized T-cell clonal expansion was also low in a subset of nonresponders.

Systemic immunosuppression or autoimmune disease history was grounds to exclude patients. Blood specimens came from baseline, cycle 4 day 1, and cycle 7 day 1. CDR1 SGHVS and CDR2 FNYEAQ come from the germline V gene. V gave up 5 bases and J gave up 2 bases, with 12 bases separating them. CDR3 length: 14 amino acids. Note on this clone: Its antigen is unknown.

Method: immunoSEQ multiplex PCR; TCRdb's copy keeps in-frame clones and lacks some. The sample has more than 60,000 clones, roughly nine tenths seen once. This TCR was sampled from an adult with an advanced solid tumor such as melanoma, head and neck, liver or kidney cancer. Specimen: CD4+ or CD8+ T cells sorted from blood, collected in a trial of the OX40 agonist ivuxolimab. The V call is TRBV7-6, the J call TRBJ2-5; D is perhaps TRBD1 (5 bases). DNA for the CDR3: TGTGCCAGCAGCCTAGGGGCTGCACAAGAGACCCAGTACTTC. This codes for CASSLGAAQETQYF. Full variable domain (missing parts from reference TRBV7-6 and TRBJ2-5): GAGVSQSPRYKVTKRGQDVALRCDPISGHVSLYWYRQALGQGPEFLTYFNYEAQQDKSGLPNDRFSAERPEGSISTLTIQRTEQRDSAMYRCASSLGAAQETQYFGPGTRLLVL.